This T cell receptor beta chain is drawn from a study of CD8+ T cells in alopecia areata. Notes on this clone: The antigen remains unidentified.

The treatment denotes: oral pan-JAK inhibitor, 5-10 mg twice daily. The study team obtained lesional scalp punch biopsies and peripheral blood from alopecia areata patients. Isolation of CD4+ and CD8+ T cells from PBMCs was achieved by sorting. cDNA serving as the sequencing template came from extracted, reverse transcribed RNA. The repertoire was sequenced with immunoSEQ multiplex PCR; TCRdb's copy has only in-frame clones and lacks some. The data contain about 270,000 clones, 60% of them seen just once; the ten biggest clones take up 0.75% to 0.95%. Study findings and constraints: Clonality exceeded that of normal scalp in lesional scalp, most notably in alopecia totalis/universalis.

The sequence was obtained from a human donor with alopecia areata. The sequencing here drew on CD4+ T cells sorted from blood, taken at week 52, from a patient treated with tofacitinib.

The chain's CDR3 is CASLVATGELFF. The CDR3, as DNA: TGTGCCAGCCTGGTGGCGACCGGGGAGCTGTTTTTT. The V gene is TRBV19, the J gene TRBJ2-2, with D hard to call. The V end lost 9 bases, the J end lost 5 bases, and 10 bases lay between the germline ends. This CDR3 region has 12 residues. Germline assignment: CDR1 LNHDA and CDR2 SQIVND (reference sequence).